Listed below are T cell receptor beta chains from one sample, sequenced in a study of T cells in tuberculosis. Method: immunoSEQ multiplex PCR; TCRdb's copy keeps in-frame clones and lacks some. The sample includes some 26,000 clones, approximately 90% of them seen just once. Sequencing input: PBMCs. These receptors all stem from a donor between 10 and 29 years old with latent tuberculosis or without tuberculosis infection. Some clones in this sample may be carry-over from other donors' samples. Both conserved end residues are part of each CDR3. Fields, in order: J gene, V gene, D gene, clone size, CDR3 protein, CDR3 DNA. D genes are given only for firm matches. Where a row states a size, it is once, few, many or the class of an expanded clone; other rows omit it.

J gene: TRBJ1-2; V gene: TRBV28; D gene: .; clone size: .; CDR3 protein: CASSSARTVDGYTF; CDR3 DNA: TGTGCCAGCAGTTCCGCCAGGACAGTTGATGGCTACACCTTC
J gene: TRBJ2-4; V gene: TRBV5-4; D gene: .; clone size: once; CDR3 protein: CASSLEASRMVQYF; CDR3 DNA: TGTGCCAGCAGCTTGGAGGCTAGTCGCATGGTTCAGTACTTC
J gene: TRBJ2-7; V gene: TRBV10-3; D gene: TRBD1; clone size: .; CDR3 protein: CAITPGDRAGNEQYF; CDR3 DNA: TGTGCCATCACCCCTGGAGACAGGGCCGGCAACGAGCAGTACTTC
J gene: TRBJ1-3; V gene: TRBV30; D gene: .; clone size: .; CDR3 protein: CAWTPGTTIYF; CDR3 DNA: TGTGCCTGGACGCCCGGTACCACCATATATTTT
J gene: TRBJ1-2; V gene: TRBV7-5; D gene: .; clone size: .; CDR3 protein: CASSLASRRRPGYTF; CDR3 DNA: TGTGCCAGCAGCTTAGCGTCAAGACGGAGACCTGGCTACACCTTC
J gene: TRBJ1-2; V gene: TRBV27; D gene: .; clone size: few; CDR3 protein: CASSLSPSTGSYGYTF; CDR3 DNA: TGTGCCAGCAGTTTATCCCCATCGACTGGGAGCTATGGCTACACCTTC
J gene: TRBJ1-1; V gene: TRBV7-9; D gene: .; clone size: .; CDR3 protein: CASSLGGVNTEAFF; CDR3 DNA: TGTGCCAGCAGCTTAGGCGGAGTGAACACTGAAGCTTTCTTT
J gene: TRBJ2-5; V gene: TRBV7-6; D gene: .; clone size: once; CDR3 protein: CASRFQVAYFQETQYF; CDR3 DNA: TGTGCCAGCAGATTTCAGGTCGCCTACTTCCAAGAGACCCAGTACTTC
J gene: TRBJ2-5; V gene: TRBV19; D gene: TRBD2; clone size: .; CDR3 protein: CASSIGGGRETQYF; CDR3 DNA: TGTGCCAGTAGTATCGGCGGGGGGCGAGAGACCCAGTACTTC
J gene: TRBJ1-1; V gene: TRBV5-1; D gene: .; clone size: .; CDR3 protein: CASMGYTEAFF; CDR3 DNA: TGCGCCAGCATGGGCTACACTGAAGCTTTCTTT
J gene: TRBJ1-1; V gene: TRBV5-3; D gene: .; clone size: .; CDR3 protein: CARSFRGRRLLNTEAFF; CDR3 DNA: TGTGCCAGAAGCTTTCGGGGTAGGCGCCTCCTGAACACTGAAGCTTTCTTT
J gene: TRBJ2-7; V gene: TRBV5-1; D gene: .; clone size: .; CDR3 protein: CASTMGGRENEQYF; CDR3 DNA: TGCGCCAGCACCATGGGGGGTCGGGAAAACGAGCAGTACTTC
J gene: TRBJ2-7; V gene: TRBV13; D gene: .; clone size: .; CDR3 protein: CASSLGQGIYEQYF; CDR3 DNA: TGTGCCAGCAGCTTAGGGCAGGGGATCTACGAGCAGTACTTC
J gene: TRBJ1-2; V gene: TRBV19; D gene: .; clone size: .; CDR3 protein: CASSIGVNYGYTF; CDR3 DNA: TGTGCCAGTAGTATCGGGGTAAACTATGGCTACACCTTC
J gene: TRBJ1-1; V gene: TRBV6-6; D gene: .; clone size: .; CDR3 protein: CASTPRGSGFTEAFF; CDR3 DNA: TGTGCCAGCACGCCTCGGGGGTCGGGGTTCACTGAAGCTTTCTTT
J gene: TRBJ1-2; V gene: TRBV7-2; D gene: .; clone size: .; CDR3 protein: CASSFTGTGYTF; CDR3 DNA: TGTGCCAGCAGCTTTACAGGTACCGGCTACACCTTC
J gene: TRBJ2-7; V gene: TRBV19; D gene: .; clone size: .; CDR3 protein: CASTSSGSVDEQYF; CDR3 DNA: TGTGCCAGTACCTCGAGTGGGAGCGTCGACGAGCAGTACTTC
J gene: TRBJ2-7; V gene: TRBV11-2; D gene: TRBD1; clone size: .; CDR3 protein: CASSFRGTGGSYEQYF; CDR3 DNA: TGTGCCAGCAGCTTCCGAGGGACAGGGGGCTCCTACGAGCAGTACTTC
J gene: TRBJ2-7; V gene: TRBV7-2; D gene: TRBD2; clone size: .; CDR3 protein: CASSVPGLAGGDSSYEQYF; CDR3 DNA: TGTGCCAGCAGCGTTCCGGGACTAGCGGGGGGCGACAGCTCCTACGAGCAGTACTTC
J gene: TRBJ2-7; V gene: TRBV29-1; D gene: TRBD2; clone size: .; CDR3 protein: CSVGGLAVYEQYF; CDR3 DNA: TGCAGCGTTGGAGGACTAGCGGTGTACGAGCAGTACTTC
J gene: TRBJ2-7; V gene: TRBV6-5; D gene: TRBD1; clone size: .; CDR3 protein: CASGSGTGLHEQYF; CDR3 DNA: TGTGCCAGCGGCTCCGGGACAGGGCTCCACGAGCAGTACTTC
J gene: TRBJ2-4; V gene: TRBV6-5; D gene: .; clone size: .; CDR3 protein: CASSYSRGSNIQYF; CDR3 DNA: TGTGCCAGCAGTTACTCCCGGGGATCAAACATTCAGTACTTC
J gene: TRBJ2-3; V gene: TRBV5-4; D gene: TRBD2; clone size: .; CDR3 protein: CASSRTSARTDTQYF; CDR3 DNA: TGTGCCAGCAGTAGGACTAGCGCGCGCACAGATACGCAGTATTTT